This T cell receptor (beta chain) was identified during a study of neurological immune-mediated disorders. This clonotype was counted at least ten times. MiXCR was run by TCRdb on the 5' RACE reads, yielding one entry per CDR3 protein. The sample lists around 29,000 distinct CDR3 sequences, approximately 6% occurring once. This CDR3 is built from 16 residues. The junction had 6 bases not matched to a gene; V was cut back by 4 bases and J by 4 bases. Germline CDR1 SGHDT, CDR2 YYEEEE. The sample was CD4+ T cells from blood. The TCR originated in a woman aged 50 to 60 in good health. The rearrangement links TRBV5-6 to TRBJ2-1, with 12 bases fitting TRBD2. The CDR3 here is CASSARLAGAYNEQFF. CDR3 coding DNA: TGTGCCAGCAGCGCCCGACTAGCGGGAGCATACAATGAGCAGTTCTTC.